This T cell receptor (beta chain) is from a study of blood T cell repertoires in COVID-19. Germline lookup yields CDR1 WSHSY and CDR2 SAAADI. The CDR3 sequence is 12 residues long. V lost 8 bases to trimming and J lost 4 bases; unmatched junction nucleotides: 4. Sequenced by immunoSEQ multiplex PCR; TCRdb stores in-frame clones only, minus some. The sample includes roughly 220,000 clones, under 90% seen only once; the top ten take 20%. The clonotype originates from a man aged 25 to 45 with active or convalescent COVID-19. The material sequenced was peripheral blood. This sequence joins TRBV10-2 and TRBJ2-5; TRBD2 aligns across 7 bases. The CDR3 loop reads CASGRARETQYF. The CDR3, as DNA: TGCGCCAGCGGGAGGGCGCGAGAGACCCAGTACTTC.